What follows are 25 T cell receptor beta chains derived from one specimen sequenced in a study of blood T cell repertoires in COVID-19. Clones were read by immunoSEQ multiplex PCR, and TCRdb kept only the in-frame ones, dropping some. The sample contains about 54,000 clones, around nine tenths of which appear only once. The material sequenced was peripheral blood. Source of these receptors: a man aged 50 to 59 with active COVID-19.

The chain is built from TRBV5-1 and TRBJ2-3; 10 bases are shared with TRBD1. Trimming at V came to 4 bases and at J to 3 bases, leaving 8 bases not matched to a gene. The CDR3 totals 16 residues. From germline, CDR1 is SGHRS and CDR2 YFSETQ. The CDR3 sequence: CASSPAPGQGTDTQYF. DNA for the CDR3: TGCGCCAGCAGCCCAGCCCCGGGACAGGGGACAGATACGCAGTATTTT.

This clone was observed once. CDR3 DNA: TGTGCCAGCAGCCAAGGCCTGACAGGGTTTACTGAAGCTTTCTTT. Its protein is CASSQGLTGFTEAFF. V gene TRBV3-1 (or the pseudogene TRBV3-2) combines with J gene TRBJ1-1; 7 positions match TRBD1. Trimming at V came to 1 base and at J to 5 bases, leaving 7 bases not matched to a gene. CDR3 length: 15 residues. Germline V gene data show CDR1 as LGHDT and CDR2 as YNNKEL (reference sequence).

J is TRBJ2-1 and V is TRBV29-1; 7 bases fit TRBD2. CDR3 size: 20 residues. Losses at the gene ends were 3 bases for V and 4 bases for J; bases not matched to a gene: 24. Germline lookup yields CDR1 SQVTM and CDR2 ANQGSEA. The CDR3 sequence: CSVEALRGVGLVGMYNEQFF. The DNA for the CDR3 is TGCAGCGTTGAGGCCCTCCGGGGGGTTGGACTAGTGGGAATGTACAATGAGCAGTTCTTC.

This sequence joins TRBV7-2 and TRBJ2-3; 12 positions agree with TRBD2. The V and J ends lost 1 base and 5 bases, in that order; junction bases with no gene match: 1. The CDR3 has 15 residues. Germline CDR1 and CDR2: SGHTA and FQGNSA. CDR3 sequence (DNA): TGTGCCAGCAGCTTAGGGGGACTAGCGGGAGATACGCAGTATTTT. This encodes CASSLGGLAGDTQYF.

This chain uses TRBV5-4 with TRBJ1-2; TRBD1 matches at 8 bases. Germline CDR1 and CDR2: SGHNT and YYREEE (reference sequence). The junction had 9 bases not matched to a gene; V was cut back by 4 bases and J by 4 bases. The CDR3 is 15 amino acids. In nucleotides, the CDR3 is TGTGCCAGCAGCCCCCGGACAGGGAACCTCTATGGCTACACCTTC. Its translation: CASSPRTGNLYGYTF.

The CDR3 spells CASSVSQGLGKEETQYF. CDR3 DNA sequence: TGTGCCAGCAGCGTGTCTCAGGGGTTGGGAAAAGAAGAGACCCAGTACTTC. The V gene is TRBV9, the J gene TRBJ2-5; possible D gene TRBD1, 6 bases. V lost 2 bases and J lost 3, with 20 bases in between. The V gene's germline CDR1 is SGDLS and CDR2 YYNGEE. The CDR3 runs 17 residues.

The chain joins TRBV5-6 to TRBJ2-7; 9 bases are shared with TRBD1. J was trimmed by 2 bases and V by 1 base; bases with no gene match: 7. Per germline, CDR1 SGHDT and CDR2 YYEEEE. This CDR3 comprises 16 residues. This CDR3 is CASSLLGQGDPYEQYF. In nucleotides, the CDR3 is TGTGCCAGCAGCTTGCTGGGACAGGGTGACCCCTACGAGCAGTACTTC.

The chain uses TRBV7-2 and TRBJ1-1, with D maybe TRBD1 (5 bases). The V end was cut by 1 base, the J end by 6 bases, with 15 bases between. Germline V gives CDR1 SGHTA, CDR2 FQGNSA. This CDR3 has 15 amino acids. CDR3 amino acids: CASSLVNDRMSEAFF. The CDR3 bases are TGTGCCAGCAGCTTAGTAAATGACAGAATGTCTGAAGCTTTCTTT.

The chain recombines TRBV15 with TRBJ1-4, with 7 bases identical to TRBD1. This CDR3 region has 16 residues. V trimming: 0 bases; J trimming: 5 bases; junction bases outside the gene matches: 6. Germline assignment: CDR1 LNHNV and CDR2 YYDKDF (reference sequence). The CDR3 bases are TGTGCCACCAGCAGAGATCGAGGGGGCTCGAATGAAAAACTGTTTTTT. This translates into CATSRDRGGSNEKLFF.

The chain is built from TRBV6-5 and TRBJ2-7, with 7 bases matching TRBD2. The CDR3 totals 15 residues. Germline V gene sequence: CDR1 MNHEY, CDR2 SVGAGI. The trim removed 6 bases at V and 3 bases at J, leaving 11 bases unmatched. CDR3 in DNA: TGTGCCAGCAGGGATGCCGGGAGGCCGCTCTACGAGCAGTACTTC. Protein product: CASRDAGRPLYEQYF.

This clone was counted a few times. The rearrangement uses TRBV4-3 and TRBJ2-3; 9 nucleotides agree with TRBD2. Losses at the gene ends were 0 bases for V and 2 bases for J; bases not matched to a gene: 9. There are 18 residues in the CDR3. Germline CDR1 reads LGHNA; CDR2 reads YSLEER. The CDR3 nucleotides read TGCGCCAGCAGCCAAGAAGTCGCGGGAGGGTATCCCACAGATACGCAGTATTTT. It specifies CASSQEVAGGYPTDTQYF.

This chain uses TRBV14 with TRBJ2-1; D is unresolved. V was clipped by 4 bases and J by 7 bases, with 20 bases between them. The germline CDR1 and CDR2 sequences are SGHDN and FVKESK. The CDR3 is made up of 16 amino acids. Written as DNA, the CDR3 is TGTGCCAGCAGCCGACCCGGAGTCACCCTTAGTAATGAGCAGTTCTTC. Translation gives CASSRPGVTLSNEQFF.

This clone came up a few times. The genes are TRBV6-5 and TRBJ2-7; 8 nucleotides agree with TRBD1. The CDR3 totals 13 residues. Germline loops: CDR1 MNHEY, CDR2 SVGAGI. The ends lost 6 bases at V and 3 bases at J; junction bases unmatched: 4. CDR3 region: CASRVGQGYEQYF. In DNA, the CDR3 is TGTGCCAGCAGAGTAGGACAGGGCTACGAGCAGTACTTC.

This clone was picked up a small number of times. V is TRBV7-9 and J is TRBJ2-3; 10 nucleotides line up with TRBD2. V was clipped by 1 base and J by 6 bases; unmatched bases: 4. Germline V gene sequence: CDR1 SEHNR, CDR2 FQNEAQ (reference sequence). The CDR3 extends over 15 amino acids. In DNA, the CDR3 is TGTGCCAGCAGCTTAGGTCTAGCGGGGGAGGATACGCAGTATTTT. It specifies CASSLGLAGEDTQYF.

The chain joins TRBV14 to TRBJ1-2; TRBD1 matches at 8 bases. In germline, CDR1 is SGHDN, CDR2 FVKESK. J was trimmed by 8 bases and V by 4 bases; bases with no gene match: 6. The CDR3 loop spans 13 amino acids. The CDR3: CASSPQGAGGYTF. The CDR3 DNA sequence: TGTGCCAGCAGCCCCCAGGGGGCTGGCGGCTACACCTTC.

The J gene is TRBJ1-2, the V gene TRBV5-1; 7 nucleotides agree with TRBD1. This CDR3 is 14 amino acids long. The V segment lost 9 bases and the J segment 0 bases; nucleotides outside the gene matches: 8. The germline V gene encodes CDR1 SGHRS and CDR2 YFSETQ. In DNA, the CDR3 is TGCGCCACTCGGACAGGTGATACTAACTATGGCTACACCTTC. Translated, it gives CATRTGDTNYGYTF.

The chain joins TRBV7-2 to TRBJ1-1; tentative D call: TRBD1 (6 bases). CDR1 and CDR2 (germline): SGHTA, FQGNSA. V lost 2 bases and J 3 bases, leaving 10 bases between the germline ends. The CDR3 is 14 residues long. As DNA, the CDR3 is TGTGCCAGCAGCTTAAGGGGGGGGGACACTGAAGCTTTCTTT. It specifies CASSLRGGDTEAFF.

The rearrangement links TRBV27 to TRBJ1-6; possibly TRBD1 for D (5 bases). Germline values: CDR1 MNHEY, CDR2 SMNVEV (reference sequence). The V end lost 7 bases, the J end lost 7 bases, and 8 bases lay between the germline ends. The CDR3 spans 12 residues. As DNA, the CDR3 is TGTGCCAGCACCCCAGGGAATTCACCCCTCCACTTT. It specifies CASTPGNSPLHF.

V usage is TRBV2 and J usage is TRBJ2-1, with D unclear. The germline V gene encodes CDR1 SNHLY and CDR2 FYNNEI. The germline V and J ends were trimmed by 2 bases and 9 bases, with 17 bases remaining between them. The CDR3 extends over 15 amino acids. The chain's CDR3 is CASSEIGVGGAEQFF. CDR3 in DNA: TGTGCCAGCAGTGAAATTGGAGTAGGTGGCGCTGAGCAGTTCTTC. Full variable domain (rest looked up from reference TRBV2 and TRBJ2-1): EPEVTQTPSHQVTQMGQEVILRCVPISNHLYFYWYRQILGQKVEFLVSFYNNEISEKSEIFDDQFSVERPDGSNFTLKIRSTKLEDSAMYFCASSEIGVGGAEQFFGPGTRLTVL.

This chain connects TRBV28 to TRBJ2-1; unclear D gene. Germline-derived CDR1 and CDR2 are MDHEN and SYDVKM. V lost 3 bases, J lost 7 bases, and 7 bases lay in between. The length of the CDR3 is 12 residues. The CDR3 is CASSFVSNEQFF. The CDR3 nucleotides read TGTGCCAGCAGTTTTGTATCTAATGAGCAGTTCTTC.

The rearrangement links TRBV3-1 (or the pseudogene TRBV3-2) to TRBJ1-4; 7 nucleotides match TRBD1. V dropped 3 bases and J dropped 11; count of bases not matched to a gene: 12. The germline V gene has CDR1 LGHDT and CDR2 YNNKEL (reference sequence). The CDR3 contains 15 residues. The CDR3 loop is CASSHPRQGREKLFF. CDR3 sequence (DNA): TGTGCCAGCAGCCACCCACGACAGGGAAGAGAGAAACTGTTTTTT.

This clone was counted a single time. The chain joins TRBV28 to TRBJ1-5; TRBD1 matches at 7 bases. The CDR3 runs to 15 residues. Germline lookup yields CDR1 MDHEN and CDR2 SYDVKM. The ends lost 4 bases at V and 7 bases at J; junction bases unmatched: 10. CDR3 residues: CASSSPLTGRQPQHF. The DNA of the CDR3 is TGTGCCAGCAGTTCCCCGTTGACAGGGCGCCAGCCCCAGCATTTT.

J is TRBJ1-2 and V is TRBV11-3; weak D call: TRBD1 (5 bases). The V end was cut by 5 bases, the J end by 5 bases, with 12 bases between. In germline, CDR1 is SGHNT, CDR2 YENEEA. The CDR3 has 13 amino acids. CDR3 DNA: TGTGCCAGCAGCGAGCGGGGGACGTATGGCTACACCTTC. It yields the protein CASSERGTYGYTF.

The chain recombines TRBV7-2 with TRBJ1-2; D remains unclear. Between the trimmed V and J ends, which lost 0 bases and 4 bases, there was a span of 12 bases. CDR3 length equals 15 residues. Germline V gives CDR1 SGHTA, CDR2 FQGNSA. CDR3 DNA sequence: TGTGCCAGCAGCTTAGCTTGGCAGGTCCTCTATGGCTACACCTTC. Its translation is CASSLAWQVLYGYTF.

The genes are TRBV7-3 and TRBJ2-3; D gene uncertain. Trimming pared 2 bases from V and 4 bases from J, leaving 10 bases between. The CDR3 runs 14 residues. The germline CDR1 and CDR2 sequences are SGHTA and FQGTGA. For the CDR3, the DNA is TGTGCCAGCAGCTTAGGTGGTCTAGCAGATACGCAGTATTTT. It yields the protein CASSLGGLADTQYF. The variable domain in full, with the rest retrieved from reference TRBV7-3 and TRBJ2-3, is GAGVSQTPSNKVTEKGKYVELRCDPISGHTALYWYRQSLGQGPEFLIYFQGTGAADDSGLPNDRFFAVRPEGSVSTLKIQRTERGDSAVYLCASSLGGLADTQYFGPGTRLTVL.